This is a list of T cell receptor beta chains from one sample in a study of CD8 T cells in Susac syndrome. One entry per CDR3 protein results from TCRdb running MiXCR on the immunoSEQ multiplex PCR reads. Altogether about 300,000 distinct CDR3 sequences are present, about 88% being singletons, with the ten largest covering less than 0.2%. The sample consisted of CD8+ T cells from PBMCs. The receptors originated from a human donor with multiple sclerosis. Each CDR3 is given without its conserved first and last residue.

v_gene	j_gene	CDR3aa
TRBV12-3/TRBV12-4	TRBJ1-6	ASSFPNSPLH
TRBV3-1	TRBJ2-1	ASSQDRTAYNEQF
TRBV7-8	TRBJ2-3	ASQTTRDRGGTDTQY
TRBV6-5	TRBJ2-7	ASSYALPGLASYEQY
TRBV27	TRBJ2-7	ASSLSPSYEQY
TRBV10-3	TRBJ2-1	AISESAGEKGEQF
TRBV18	TRBJ2-7	ASSPSGTYYEQY
TRBV7-9	TRBJ2-7	ASSRTESYEQY
TRBV6-2/TRBV6-3	TRBJ2-7	ASTSSSPEQY
TRBV9	TRBJ2-7	ASSVASGTGDYEQY
TRBV28	TRBJ2-7	ASSLPFAGASPEQY
TRBV28	TRBJ2-5	ASSSFNGDVGETQY
TRBV20-1	TRBJ1-1	SARDYGQGPMNTEAF
TRBV12-3/TRBV12-4	TRBJ1-2	ASSLGVGDGYT
TRBV4-3	TRBJ2-3	ASSPRGLSDTQY
TRBV12-3/TRBV12-4	TRBJ1-6	ASSLRIGRIYHEEFNSPLH
TRBV5-4	TRBJ2-7	ASRGDRVSEQY
TRBV29-1	TRBJ2-3	SGLGRGVPDTQY
TRBV6-4	TRBJ2-2	ASSDLQTGELF
TRBV12-3/TRBV12-4	TRBJ2-3	ASSLQGTATDTQY
TRBV9	TRBJ2-5	ASSRSLQETQY
TRBV6-2/TRBV6-3	TRBJ2-1	ASSYSGGGGEQF
TRBV19	TRBJ2-7	ASQGFYEQY
TRBV29-1	TRBJ2-1	SGLLGSHEQF
TRBV10-3	TRBJ2-7	AISGLLDYEQY
TRBV12-3/TRBV12-4	TRBJ2-5	ASSLRLIVGTQY
TRBV4-1	TRBJ2-7	ASSQDLLPNEQY
TRBV19	TRBJ2-2	ASNWGGTGELF
TRBV6-4	TRBJ1-5	ASSRDGHQPQH
TRBV7-6	TRBJ2-1	ASSPGVSGNEQF
TRBV6-5	TRBJ2-1	ASSYVLAGELF
TRBV30	TRBJ2-1	ARTGASTYNEQF
TRBV27	TRBJ2-7	ALVGSGSSYEQY
TRBV10-3	TRBJ2-7	AISPVPGQGPYEQY
TRBV9	TRBJ2-7	AGSVDDAGGLYEQY
TRBV12-3/TRBV12-4	TRBJ1-2	ASSPTTRDNLAYGYT
TRBV5-4	TRBJ2-7	ASKIGPLAGDSYEQY
TRBV6-5	TRBJ2-4	ASSYLNRALAKNIQY
TRBV5-6	TRBJ2-7	ASSSATEDHFYEQY
TRBV9	TRBJ1-1	ASSVGKYTEAF
TRBV7-6	TRBJ1-1	ASSPSGSMNTEAF
TRBV27	TRBJ1-5	ASSPGQGIGQPQH
TRBV13	TRBJ2-7	ASSSATGEQY
TRBV19	TRBJ2-6	ASSYRVGANVLT
TRBV2	TRBJ2-6	ASSDTRGANVLT